This TCR beta chain comes out of a study of T cell responses to AZD1222 COVID-19 vaccine. Libraries were prepared by immunoSEQ multiplex PCR; TCRdb keeps only in-frame clonotypes and omits some of them. Found here are roughly 93,000 clones, roughly nine tenths of them singletons; the top ten hold around 1.6%. This clone occurred a few times. The sequence was obtained from an adult in good health. The specimen comprised peripheral blood, sampled on day 0 of AZD1222 vaccination.

CDR3 residues: CASSGGVSSYEQYF. Written as DNA, the CDR3 is TGTGCCAGCAGCGGTGGGGTTAGCTCCTACGAGCAGTACTTC. The chain combines TRBV7-6 with TRBJ2-7; the D is unclear. CDR1 and CDR2 (germline): SGHVS, FNYEAQ. The CDR3 loop spans 14 amino acids. V lost 5 bases, J lost 0 bases, and 11 bases lay in between.